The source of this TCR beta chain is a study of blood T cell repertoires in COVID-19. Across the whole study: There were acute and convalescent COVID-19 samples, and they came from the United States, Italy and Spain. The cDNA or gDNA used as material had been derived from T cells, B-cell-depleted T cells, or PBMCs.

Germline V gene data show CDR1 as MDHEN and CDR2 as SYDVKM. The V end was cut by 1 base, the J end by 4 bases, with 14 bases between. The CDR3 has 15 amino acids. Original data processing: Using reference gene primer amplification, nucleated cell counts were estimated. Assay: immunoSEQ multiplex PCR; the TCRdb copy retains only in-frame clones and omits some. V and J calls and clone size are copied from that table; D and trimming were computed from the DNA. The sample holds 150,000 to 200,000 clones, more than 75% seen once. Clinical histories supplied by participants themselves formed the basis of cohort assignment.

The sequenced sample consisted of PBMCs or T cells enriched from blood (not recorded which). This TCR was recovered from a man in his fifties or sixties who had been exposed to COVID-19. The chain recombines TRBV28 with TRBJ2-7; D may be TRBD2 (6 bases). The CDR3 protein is CASSLSGGETYEQYF. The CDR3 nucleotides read TGTGCCAGCAGTTTATCAGGAGGGGAAACGTACGAGCAGTACTTC.